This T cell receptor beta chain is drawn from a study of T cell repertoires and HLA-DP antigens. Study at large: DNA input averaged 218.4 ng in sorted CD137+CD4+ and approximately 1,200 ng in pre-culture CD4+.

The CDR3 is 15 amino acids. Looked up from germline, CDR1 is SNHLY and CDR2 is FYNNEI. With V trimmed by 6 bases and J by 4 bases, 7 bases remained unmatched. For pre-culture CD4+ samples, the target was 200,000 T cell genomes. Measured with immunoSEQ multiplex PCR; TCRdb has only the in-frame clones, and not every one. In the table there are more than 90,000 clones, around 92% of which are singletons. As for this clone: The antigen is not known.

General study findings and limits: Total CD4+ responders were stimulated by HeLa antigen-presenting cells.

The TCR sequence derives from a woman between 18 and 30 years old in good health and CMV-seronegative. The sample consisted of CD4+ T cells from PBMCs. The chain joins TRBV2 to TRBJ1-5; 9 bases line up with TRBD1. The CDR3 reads CASRLQGASNQPQHF. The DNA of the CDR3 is TGTGCCAGCAGGTTACAGGGGGCTAGTAATCAGCCCCAGCATTTT.